What follows is one T cell receptor (beta chain) and its context. CDR1 and CDR2 from the germline V gene are SGHRS and YFSETQ. Trimming left V 7 bases short and J 2 bases short, with 19 bases between. The CDR3 is made up of 15 amino acids. The record originates from a study of response to subunit inactivated influenza vaccine. TCRdb reanalysed the RT-PCR reads using MiXCR and keeps one entry per CDR3 protein. Here the sample spans over 400,000 distinct CDR3 sequences, about an eighth being singletons. V gene TRBV5-1 combines with J gene TRBJ2-7; perhaps TRBD2 as D (6 bases). The source is a man in his forties or fifties who received an inactivated influenza vaccine. The sample was PBMCs from blood, taken 40 to 50 days after vaccination. The CDR3 protein is CASRLWDRGTYEQYF. CDR3 DNA sequence: TGCGCCAGCCGCCTTTGGGACCGGGGGACCTACGAGCAGTACTTC. The full variable domain, with the rest looked up from reference TRBV5-1 and TRBJ2-7, is KAGVTQTPRYLIKTRGQQVTLSCSPISGHRSVSWYQQTPGQGLQFLFEYFSETQRNKGNFPGRFSGRQFSNSRSEMNVSTLELGDSALYLCASRLWDRGTYEQYFGPGTRLTVT.